This TCR beta chain was sequenced for a study of glioma-infiltrating T cells after dendritic cell vaccination. Study context: Between about 2003 and 2013, patients got autologous tumor lysate-pulsed dendritic cell vaccines. Findings and limits, study-wide: Survival was not directly related to TCR clonality in these patients.

This clone was counted a single time. No antigen is known for it. The CDR3 loop spans 16 amino acids. J gave up 5 bases and V 6 bases, and 8 bases lay outside the gene matches. CDR1 is SQVTM and CDR2 is ANQGSEA in the germline V gene. Blood PBMC samples: pre-vaccination, two weeks post third vaccination, and at tumor progression. Amplification used 60 V beta primers and 13 J beta primers. Sequencing used immunoSEQ multiplex PCR; TCRdb keeps in-frame clones, though not all of them. The sample carries more than 30,000 clones, approximately 90% recorded once. This chain connects TRBV29-1 to TRBJ2-3; TRBD2 agrees at 16 bases. Material: blood, obtained before dendritic cell vaccination. The clonotype was recovered from a human donor with glioblastoma. The CDR3 bases are TGCAGCGTCGCCGGGACTAGCGGGGGGGCGTTAGATACGCAGTATTTT. This sequence encodes CSVAGTSGGALDTQYF.